This T cell receptor (beta chain) was captured in a study of blood T cell repertoires in COVID-19 (TCRdb year 2020). For the study in its entirety: Samples covering the acute and convalescent phases of COVID-19 were provided by collaborators in the United States, Italy and Spain. Where HLA class I and class II types were available, the types were taken from metadata supplied by the sample provider, not from assay-based typing. The repertoires were released in a freely available public database intended as a resource for research on the immune response to SARS-CoV-2. The dataset comprised deeply sampled blood TCRbeta repertoires from subjects exposed to, actively infected with, or recovered from COVID-19. A de-identified subject ID, COVID-19 status, age in years and sex were almost always included in the sample metadata. The material from the prospective study consisted of cDNA or gDNA derived from T cells, B-cell-depleted T cells, or PBMCs. The samples were drawn from the first 160 participants of the ongoing ImmuneRACE study and from about 1,200 subjects provided by 6 global collaborators. What the work shows at the level of the full study, not this receptor alone: How much clinical and demographic metadata was included differed by source and by participant, and the metadata was provided uncurated.

TCRbeta CDR3 regions were amplified from genomic DNA using the immunoSEQ Assay, a bias-controlled multiplex PCR. The study's own analysis went as follows. Within the assay, amplification of reference gene primers was used to estimate how many nucleated cells each sample contained. Sequence reads were collapsed and filtered to measure the absolute abundance of every unique TCRbeta CDR3 rearrangement. Productive Simpson clonality was computed per sample as the square root of Simpson's diversity index over productive rearrangements. The source is immuneACCESS, and TCRdb retained only in-frame sequences with V and J called. Part of the clones is not carried over; for the studies checked, unresolved V genes explain less than half of this, and the remainder is unexplained. V, J and clone size were drawn from that table, and D and trimming were deduced from the DNA. Present in this sample are some 220,000 clones, about 83% of which were seen just once. The ten most abundant clones make up 4% of the sample.

Whole blood was collected in K2EDTA tubes by collaborating institutions according to the institutions' own protocols. For TCRbeta analysis, collaborator samples were shipped as frozen whole blood, as isolated PBMCs, or as DNA extracted from either sample type. The germline V gene (reference sequence) supplies CDR1 SGHNT and CDR2 YYREEE. The junction shows trimming of 3 bases on V and 5 bases on J, and the gene matches do not reach 10 bases of it. The CDR3 measures 15 amino acids from cysteine to phenylalanine. Of the read, only the CDR3 DNA is kept; its 45 bases are in frame from base 1. About this clone itself: Its binding antigen is unknown. No qualities accompany the bases; no much larger clone lies one base away.

The source is a man in his fifties with acute or convalescent COVID-19. This chain joins TRBV5-4 to TRBJ2-5; 7 nucleotides in the junction match TRBD1. Sequencing was done on a sample of peripheral blood. The sequenced DNA is TGTGCCAGCAGCTCTCCCGGGACAGAGCCCGAGACCCAGTACTTC. This gives the protein CASSSPGTEPETQYF.